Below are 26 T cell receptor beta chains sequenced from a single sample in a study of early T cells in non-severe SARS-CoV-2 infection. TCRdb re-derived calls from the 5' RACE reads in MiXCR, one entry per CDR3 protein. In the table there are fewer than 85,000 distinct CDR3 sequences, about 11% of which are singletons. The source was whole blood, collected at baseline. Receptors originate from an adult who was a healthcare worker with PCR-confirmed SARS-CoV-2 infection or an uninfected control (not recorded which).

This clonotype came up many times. This CDR3 is CASSAGGTGNTIYF. DNA for the CDR3: TGTGCCAGCAGTGCCGGGGGCACTGGAAACACCATATATTTT. The V call is TRBV12-3 or TRBV12-4, the J call TRBJ1-3, with D possibly TRBD1 on 6 matching bases. V dropped 5 bases and J dropped 2 bases, with 10 bases sitting between them. CDR3 length equals 14 residues.

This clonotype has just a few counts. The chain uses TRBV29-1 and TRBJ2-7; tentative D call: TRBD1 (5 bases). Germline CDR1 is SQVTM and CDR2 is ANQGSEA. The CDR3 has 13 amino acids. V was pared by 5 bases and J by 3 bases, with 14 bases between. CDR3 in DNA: TGCAGCGTTTCGTGGGTAGGGGACTACGAGCAGTACTTC. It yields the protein CSVSWVGDYEQYF.

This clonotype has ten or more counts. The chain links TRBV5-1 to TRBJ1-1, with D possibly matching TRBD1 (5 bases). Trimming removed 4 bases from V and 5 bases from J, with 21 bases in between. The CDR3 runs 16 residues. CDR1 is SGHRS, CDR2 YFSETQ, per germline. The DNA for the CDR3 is TGCGCCAGCAGCCATAAGGTGCTTGGAGAGGGGACTGAAGCTTTCTTT. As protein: CASSHKVLGEGTEAFF.

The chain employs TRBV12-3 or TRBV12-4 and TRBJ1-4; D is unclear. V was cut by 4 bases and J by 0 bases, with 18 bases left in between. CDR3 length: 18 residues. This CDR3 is CASSSLRAWTPTNEKLFF. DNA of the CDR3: TGTGCCAGCAGTTCGCTCCGGGCCTGGACGCCAACTAATGAAAAACTGTTTTTT.

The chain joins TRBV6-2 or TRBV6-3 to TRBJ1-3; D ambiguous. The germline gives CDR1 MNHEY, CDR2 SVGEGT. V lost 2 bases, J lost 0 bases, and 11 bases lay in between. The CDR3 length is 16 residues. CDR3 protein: CASSYTAAVSGNTIYF. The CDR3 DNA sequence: TGTGCCAGCAGTTACACCGCAGCCGTCTCTGGAAACACCATATATTTT.

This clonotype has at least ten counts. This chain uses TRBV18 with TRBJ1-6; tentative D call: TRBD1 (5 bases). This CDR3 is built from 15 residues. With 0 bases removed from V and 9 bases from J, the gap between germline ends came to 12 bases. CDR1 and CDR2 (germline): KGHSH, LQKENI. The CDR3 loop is CASSPPGGNSSPLHF. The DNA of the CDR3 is TGTGCCAGCTCACCACCGGGGGGAAATTCTTCACCCCTCCACTTT.

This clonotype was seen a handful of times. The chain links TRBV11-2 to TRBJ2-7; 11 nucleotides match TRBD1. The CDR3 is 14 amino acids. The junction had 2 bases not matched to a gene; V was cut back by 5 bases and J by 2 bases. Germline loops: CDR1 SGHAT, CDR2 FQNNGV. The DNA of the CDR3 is TGTGCCAGCAGCAGGGACAGGGGGGCCTACGAGCAGTACTTC. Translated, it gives CASSRDRGAYEQYF.

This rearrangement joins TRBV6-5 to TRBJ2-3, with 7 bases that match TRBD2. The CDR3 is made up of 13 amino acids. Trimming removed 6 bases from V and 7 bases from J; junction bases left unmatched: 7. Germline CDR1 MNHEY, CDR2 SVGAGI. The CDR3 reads CASRPGGAYTQYF. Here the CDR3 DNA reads TGTGCCAGCAGACCGGGAGGCGCATATACGCAGTATTTT.

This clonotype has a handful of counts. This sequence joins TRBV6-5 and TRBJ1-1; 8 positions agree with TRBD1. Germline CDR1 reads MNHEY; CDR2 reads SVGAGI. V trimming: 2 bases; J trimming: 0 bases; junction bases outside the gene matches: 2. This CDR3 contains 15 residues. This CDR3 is CASSYGDRMNTEAFF. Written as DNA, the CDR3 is TGTGCCAGCAGTTACGGGGACAGGATGAACACTGAAGCTTTCTTT.

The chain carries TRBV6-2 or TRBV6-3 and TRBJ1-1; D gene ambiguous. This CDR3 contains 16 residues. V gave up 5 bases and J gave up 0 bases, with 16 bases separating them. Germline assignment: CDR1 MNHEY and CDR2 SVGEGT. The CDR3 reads CASSLLHSWMNTEAFF. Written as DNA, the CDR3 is TGTGCCAGCAGTCTCCTTCACAGCTGGATGAACACTGAAGCTTTCTTT.

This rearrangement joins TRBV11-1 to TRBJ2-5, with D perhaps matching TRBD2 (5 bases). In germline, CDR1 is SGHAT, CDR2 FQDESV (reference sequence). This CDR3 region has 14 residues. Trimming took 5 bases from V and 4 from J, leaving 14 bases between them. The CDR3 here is CASSRGEGVETQYF. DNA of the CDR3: TGTGCCAGCAGCCGCGGTGAGGGCGTAGAGACCCAGTACTTC.

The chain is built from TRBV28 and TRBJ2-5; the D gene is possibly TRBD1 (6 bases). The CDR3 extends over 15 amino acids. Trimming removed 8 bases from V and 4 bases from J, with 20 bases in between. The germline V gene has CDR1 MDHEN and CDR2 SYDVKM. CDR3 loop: CASLTGNGLGETQYF. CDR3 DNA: TGTGCCAGCCTTACAGGGAACGGACTTGGAGAGACCCAGTACTTC.

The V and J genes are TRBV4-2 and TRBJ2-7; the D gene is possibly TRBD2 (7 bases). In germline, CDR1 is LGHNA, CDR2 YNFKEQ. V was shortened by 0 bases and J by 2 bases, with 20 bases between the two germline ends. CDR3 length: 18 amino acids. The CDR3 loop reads CASSQEGWGTGRAYEQYF. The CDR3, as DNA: TGTGCCAGCAGCCAAGAAGGCTGGGGAACAGGGAGGGCCTACGAGCAGTACTTC.

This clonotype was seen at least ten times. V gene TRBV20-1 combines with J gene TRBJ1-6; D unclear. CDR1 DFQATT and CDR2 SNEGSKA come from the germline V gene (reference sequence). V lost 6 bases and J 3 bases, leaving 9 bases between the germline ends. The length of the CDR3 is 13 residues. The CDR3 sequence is CSAVGGYNSPLHF. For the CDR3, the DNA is TGCAGTGCCGTGGGTGGCTATAATTCACCCCTCCACTTT.

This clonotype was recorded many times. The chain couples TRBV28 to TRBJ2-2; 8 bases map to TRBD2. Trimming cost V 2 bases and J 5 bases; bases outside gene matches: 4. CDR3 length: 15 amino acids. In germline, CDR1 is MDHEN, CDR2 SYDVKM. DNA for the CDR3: TGTGCCAGCAGTTTAGGACTAGCAGGAACCGGGGAGCTGTTTTTT. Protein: CASSLGLAGTGELFF.

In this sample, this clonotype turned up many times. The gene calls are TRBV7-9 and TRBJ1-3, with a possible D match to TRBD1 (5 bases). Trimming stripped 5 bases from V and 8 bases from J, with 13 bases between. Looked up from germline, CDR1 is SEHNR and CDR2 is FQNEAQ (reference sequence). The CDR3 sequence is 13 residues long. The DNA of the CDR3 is TGTGCCAGCAGCCGTCCGGGGCGGGACACCATATATTTT. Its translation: CASSRPGRDTIYF.

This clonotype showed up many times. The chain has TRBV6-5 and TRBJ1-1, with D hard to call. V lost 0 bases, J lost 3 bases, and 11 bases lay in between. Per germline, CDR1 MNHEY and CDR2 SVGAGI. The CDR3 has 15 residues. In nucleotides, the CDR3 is TGTGCCAGCAGTTACTCGAATGGGAGAGACACTGAAGCTTTCTTT. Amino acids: CASSYSNGRDTEAFF.

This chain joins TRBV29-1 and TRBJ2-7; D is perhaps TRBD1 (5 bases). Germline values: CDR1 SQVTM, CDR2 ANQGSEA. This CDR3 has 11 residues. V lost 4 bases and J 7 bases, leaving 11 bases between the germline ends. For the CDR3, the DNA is TGCAGCGTTGTAGGGGTTGAAGAGCAGTACTTC. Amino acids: CSVVGVEEQYF.

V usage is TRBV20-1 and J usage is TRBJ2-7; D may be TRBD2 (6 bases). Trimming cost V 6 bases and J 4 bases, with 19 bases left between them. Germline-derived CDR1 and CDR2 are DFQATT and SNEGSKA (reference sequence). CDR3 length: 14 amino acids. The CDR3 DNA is TGCAGTGCCCCTCGGATGGGGGGTGGATACGAGCAGTACTTC. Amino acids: CSAPRMGGGYEQYF.

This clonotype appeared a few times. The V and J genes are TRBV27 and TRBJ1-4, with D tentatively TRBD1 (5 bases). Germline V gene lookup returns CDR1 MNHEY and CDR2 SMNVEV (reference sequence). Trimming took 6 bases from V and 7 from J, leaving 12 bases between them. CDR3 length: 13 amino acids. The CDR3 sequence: CASRLGQAEKLFF. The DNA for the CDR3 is TGTGCCAGCAGGCTCGGACAAGCTGAAAAACTGTTTTTT.

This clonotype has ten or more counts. The CDR3 DNA sequence: TGCGCCAGCAGCCAACCGGGACAGGGGAACGGGGAGCTGTTTTTT. Its protein is CASSQPGQGNGELFF. The chain joins TRBV4-3 to TRBJ2-2; 10 bases align to TRBD1. Germline V gene data show CDR1 as LGHNA and CDR2 as YSLEER. The trim removed 2 bases at V and 7 bases at J, leaving 4 bases unmatched. This CDR3 spans 15 amino acids.

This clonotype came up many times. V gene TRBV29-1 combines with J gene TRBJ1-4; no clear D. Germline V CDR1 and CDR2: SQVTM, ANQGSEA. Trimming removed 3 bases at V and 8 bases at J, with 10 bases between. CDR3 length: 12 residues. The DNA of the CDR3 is TGCAGCGTTGACGGGGAAGGGGAAAAACTGTTTTTT. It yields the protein CSVDGEGEKLFF.

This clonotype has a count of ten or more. CDR3 nucleotides: TGTGCCAGCAGTTATAGGACAGGGACCCACGAGCAGTACTTC. Protein sequence: CASSYRTGTHEQYF. This rearrangement joins TRBV6-6 to TRBJ2-7; 8 bases line up with TRBD1. The CDR3 contains 14 residues. Germline-derived CDR1 and CDR2 are MNHNY and SVGAGI (reference sequence). Germline trimming cut 3 bases from V and 5 bases from J; bases unmatched to any gene: 6.

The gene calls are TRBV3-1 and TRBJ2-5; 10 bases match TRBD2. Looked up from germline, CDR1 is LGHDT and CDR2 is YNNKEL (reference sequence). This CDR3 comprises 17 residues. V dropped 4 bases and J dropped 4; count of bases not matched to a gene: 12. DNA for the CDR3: TGTGCCAGCAGCCTTCCTTTAGCGGGGGGATGGGCAGAGACCCAGTACTTC. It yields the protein CASSLPLAGGWAETQYF.

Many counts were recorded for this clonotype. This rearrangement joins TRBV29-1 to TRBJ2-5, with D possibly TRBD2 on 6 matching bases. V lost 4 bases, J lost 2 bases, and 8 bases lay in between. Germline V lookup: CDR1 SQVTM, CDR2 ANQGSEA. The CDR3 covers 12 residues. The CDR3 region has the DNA TGCAGCGTTGTGGGGGGTCAAGAGACCCAGTACTTC. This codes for CSVVGGQETQYF.

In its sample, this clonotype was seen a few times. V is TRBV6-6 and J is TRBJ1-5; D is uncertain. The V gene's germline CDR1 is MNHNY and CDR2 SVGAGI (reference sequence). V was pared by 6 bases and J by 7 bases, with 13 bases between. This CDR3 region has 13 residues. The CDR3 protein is CASREGVGQPQHF. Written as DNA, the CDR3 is TGTGCCAGCAGGGAGGGTGTTGGACAGCCCCAGCATTTT.